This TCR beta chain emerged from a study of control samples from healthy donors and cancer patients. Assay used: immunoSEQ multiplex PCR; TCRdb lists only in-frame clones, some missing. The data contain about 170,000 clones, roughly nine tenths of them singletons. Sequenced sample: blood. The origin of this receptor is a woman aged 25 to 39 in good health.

The CDR3 DNA reads TGTGCCAGCAGCTTAGAACAGGGGGTCAGCGAGCAGTACTTC. Its translation: CASSLEQGVSEQYF. This chain joins TRBV11-2 and TRBJ2-7; 8 nucleotides agree with TRBD1. CDR3 length equals 14 residues. The germline V gene encodes CDR1 SGHAT and CDR2 FQNNGV. The V gene end was trimmed by 0 bases and the J gene end by 6 bases; junction bases not matched to a gene: 4.